The next 9 T cell receptor beta chains were all read from a single sample in a study of blood T cells in healthy people across ages. With a J-beta primer mix and a sample-barcoded 5' primer, a second PCR ran 7 to 11 cycles. TCRdb re-analysed the 5' RACE reads in MiXCR, keeping a single row per CDR3 protein. The data hold 700,000 to 800,000 distinct CDR3 sequences, with roughly 41% observed a single time. The sample taken for sequencing was blood. All receptors derive from a woman aged 60-75 years in good health.

This chain uses TRBV28 with TRBJ2-7; no clear D gene. The germline V gene encodes CDR1 MDHEN and CDR2 SYDVKM. Trimming removed 2 bases from V and 1 base from J, with 15 bases in between. The length of the CDR3 is 16 residues. The CDR3 DNA sequence: TGTGCCAGCAGTTTAATCGGGTTTGATAGGTCCTACGAGCAGTACTTC. This codes for CASSLIGFDRSYEQYF.

This chain joins TRBV20-1 and TRBJ2-3; D is perhaps TRBD2 (6 bases). The V gene's germline CDR1 is DFQATT and CDR2 SNEGSKA (reference sequence). There are 14 residues in the CDR3. Trimming took 3 bases from V and 0 from J, leaving 10 bases between them. The CDR3, as DNA: TGCAGTGCTAGTGCGGGACTTAGCACAGATACGCAGTATTTT. Translated: CSASAGLSTDTQYF.

This chain uses TRBV7-8 with TRBJ2-1, with D possibly matching TRBD1 (6 bases). This CDR3 region has 15 residues. CDR1 and CDR2 (germline): SGHVS, FQNEAQ. The V end lost 6 bases, the J end lost 8 bases, and 20 bases lay between the germline ends. This CDR3 reads CASRLQGRAGDEQFF. In DNA, the CDR3 is TGTGCCAGCAGGTTACAGGGAAGGGCAGGCGATGAGCAGTTCTTC.

This clonotype was found a few times. V is TRBV20-1 and J is TRBJ1-2; D is uncertain. The V gene lost 5 bases and the J gene lost 6 bases, with 19 bases spanning the gap. Germline V gene sequence: CDR1 DFQATT, CDR2 SNEGSKA (reference sequence). This CDR3 is built from 14 residues. The chain's CDR3 is CSARPGRPSDGYTF. Here the CDR3 DNA reads TGCAGTGCTCGTCCCGGCCGACCCAGCGATGGCTACACCTTC.

This chain connects TRBV3-1 to TRBJ1-6; D gene uncertain. CDR3 length: 17 residues. V was clipped by 4 bases and J by 8 bases, with 21 bases between them. Germline CDR1 reads LGHDT; CDR2 reads YNNKEL (reference sequence). The CDR3 reads CASSPYYRSSSDSPLHF. Here the CDR3 DNA reads TGTGCCAGCAGCCCATATTACAGATCCTCGTCGGATTCACCCCTCCACTTT.

The table lists this clonotype with a few counts. This may stem from a read error, because a much larger clone lies one nucleotide away. The genes are TRBV6-2 or TRBV6-3 and TRBJ2-3, with D unclear. CDR1 and CDR2 from the germline V gene are MNHEY and SVGEGT. Trimming stripped 6 bases from V and 5 bases from J, with 9 bases between. CDR3 length: 12 amino acids. The CDR3 coding sequence is TGTGCCAGCAGGTACGTGGGAGATACGCAGTATTTT. It is translated as CASRYVGDTQYF.

The rearrangement links TRBV9 to TRBJ2-6; the D is unclear. V gave up 3 bases and J gave up 0 bases, with 10 bases separating them. The CDR3 spans 16 residues. Germline values: CDR1 SGDLS, CDR2 YYNGEE. DNA for the CDR3: TGTGCCAGCAGCGGCGACATACGCTCTGGGGCCAACGTCCTGACTTTC. It specifies CASSGDIRSGANVLTF. Combining the CDR3 with reference TRBV9 and TRBJ2-6 gives the whole variable domain DSGVTQTPKHLITATGQRVTLRCSPRSGDLSVYWYQQSLDQGLQFLIQYYNGEERAKGNILERFSAQQFPDLHSELNLSSLELGDSALYFCASSGDIRSGANVLTFGAGSRLTVL.

Comments on this clonotype: A junction end diverges from the germline sequence, so it may reflect a read error. This chain uses TRBV9 with TRBJ2-1; TRBD2 aligns across 7 bases. The germline CDR1 and CDR2 sequences are SGDLS and YYNGEE. The CDR3 has 16 residues. This CDR3 is CTSSVAPAGTYNEQFF. DNA for the CDR3: TGTACCAGCAGCGTAGCTCCAGCGGGAACCTACAATGAGCAGTTCTTC.

The chain joins TRBV28 to TRBJ2-4; 10 bases line up with TRBD1. The CDR3 length is 18 residues. With V trimmed by 4 bases and J by 8 bases, 17 bases remained unmatched. Germline loops: CDR1 MDHEN, CDR2 SYDVKM. As DNA, the CDR3 is TGTGCCAGCAGTTCCCAGGGGACAGGGGACGTTTTACTGGACATTCAGTACTTC. Residues: CASSSQGTGDVLLDIQYF.